This T cell receptor beta chain was captured by sequencing in a study of shared clonotypes between healthy human individuals. There are 12 residues in the CDR3. The V gene lost 6 bases and the J gene lost 0 bases, with 6 bases spanning the gap. Germline loops: CDR1 MDHEN, CDR2 SYDVKM. Sequencing used immunoSEQ multiplex PCR; TCRdb keeps in-frame clones, though not all of them. The data show some 630,000 clones, 96% seen once. Naive CD8 cells lacked CD45RO, underwent positive selection for CCR7 and left out terminally differentiated effector memory CD45RA+ cells. Sequencing was carried out using naive CD8+ T cells sorted from blood. The chain links TRBV28 to TRBJ2-7; unclear D gene. The TCR originated in a woman in her 30s in good health. Written as DNA, the CDR3 is TGTGCCAGCAGCTATAACTCCTACGAGCAGTACTTC. Encoded protein: CASSYNSYEQYF.